The entry that follows covers one TCR beta chain sequence. The V and J ends lost 3 bases and 1 base respectively, with 10 bases between them. The CDR3 has 14 amino acids. Germline loops: CDR1 SGDLS, CDR2 YYNGEE. This entry comes from a study of cytomegalovirus exposure and HLA in healthy donors. The primer mix had 60 Vbeta and 13 Jbeta primers. The assay was immunoSEQ multiplex PCR, and TCRdb's table has in-frame clones only and misses some. The table includes over 150,000 clones, roughly 78% detected once. Sequences were obtained from PBMCs. The sequence was obtained from a woman aged 45-59 years in good health and CMV-seropositive. The V gene is TRBV9, the J gene TRBJ1-1; no definite D call. CDR3 coding DNA: TGTGCCAGCAGCGCCACCACGGGGAACACTGAAGCTTTCTTT. Residues: CASSATTGNTEAFF.